Given below is one TCR beta chain in context. Antigen: not known. Produced via immunoSEQ multiplex PCR; TCRdb's table is partial and in-frame only. Of 150,000 to 200,000 clones listed, about nine tenths are singletons. Trimming left V 3 bases short and J 3 bases short, with 6 bases between. This CDR3 spans 14 amino acids. CDR1 is SEHNR and CDR2 is FQNEAQ in the germline V gene (reference sequence). These data belong to a study of T cell responses to AZD1222 COVID-19 vaccine. Overall study results and limits: Baseline antibody screening turned up just a handful of seropositive AZD1222 recipients. Spike-wide vaccine-associated CD4 TCRs dominated at 160-218 and 743-854. Spike-specific TCR breadth and depth rose after two AZD1222 doses. In all cases, repertoires were sampled only after the peak T cell response.

The sample consisted of peripheral blood, taken 28 days after the second AZD1222 dose. The rearrangement joins TRBV7-9 to TRBJ1-6; tentative D call: TRBD1 (5 bases). This clonotype was obtained from an adult who received the AZD1222 COVID-19 vaccine. CDR3 nucleotide sequence: TGTGCCAGCAGCTTGACAGACTATAATTCACCCCTCCACTTT. Its protein product is CASSLTDYNSPLHF.